The source of this T cell receptor (beta chain) is a study of OX40 agonist ivuxolimab in advanced cancers. About the research overall: The patients got ivuxolimab, which is an agonistic anti-OX40 (CD134) antibody.

Method: immunoSEQ multiplex PCR; TCRdb's copy keeps in-frame clones and lacks some. The table records about 75,000 clones, about 88% of them present only once. V was shortened by 0 bases and J by 6 bases, with 15 bases between the two germline ends. Germline CDR1 ENHRY, CDR2 SYGVKD. The CDR3 has 15 amino acids. V gene TRBV10-3 combines with J gene TRBJ2-7; D possibly corresponds to TRBD1 (6 bases). The clonotype was recovered from an adult with an advanced solid tumor such as melanoma, head and neck, liver or kidney cancer. Here the sequenced sample was CD4+ or CD8+ T cells sorted from blood, taken in a trial of the OX40 agonist ivuxolimab. The CDR3 bases are TGTGCCATCAGTGAGTCGCTGGGGGCTGGGGGCGAGCAGTACTTC. Amino acids: CAISESLGAGGEQYF.